This TCR beta chain was captured in a study of siplizumab effects on memory and regulatory T cells. Study outcomes and limitations: Reactions containing siplizumab showed mappable alloreactive CD4+ clones averaging approximately 70% Treg-derived, versus roughly 30% in controls. Alloreactive sequences traceable to unstimulated CD4+ memory cells declined significantly under siplizumab.

There are 16 residues in the CDR3. J lost 4 bases, V lost 3 bases, and 4 bases had no gene match. In germline, CDR1 is SGHTA, CDR2 FQGNSA. Assays were performed on approximately 1.1 x 10^5 TCR templates per sample. The assay was immunoSEQ multiplex PCR, and TCRdb's table has in-frame clones only and misses some. Found here are some 56,000 clones, around 97% of them singletons; the top ten hold 0.9% to 1.2%. Comments on this clone: Its antigen remains unknown.

Sequenced input: naive CD8+ T cells sorted from blood. The rearrangement uses TRBV7-2 and TRBJ2-3, with 13 positions matching TRBD2. The sequence derives from a human donor in good health. The CDR3 DNA follows: TGTGCCAGCAGCTTCGGACTAGCGGGAGCGTCAGATACGCAGTATTTT. This sequence encodes CASSFGLAGASDTQYF.